This T cell receptor (beta chain) was sequenced during a study of type 1 and type 2 diabetes patients. This clonotype was detected only a few times. This CDR3 spans 13 amino acids. The germline gives CDR1 SNHLY, CDR2 FYNNEI. The V gene lost 3 bases and the J gene lost 8 bases, with 13 bases spanning the gap. The PCR template was genomic DNA. The TCR beta CDR3 region was amplified using 30 forward and 13 reverse primers. TCRdb re-called the multiplex PCR reads through MiXCR, storing one row per CDR3 protein. Seen here are under 300,000 distinct CDR3 sequences, roughly 44% observed once, and the top ten hold approximately 15%.

The clonotype originates from a man aged 18 to 30 with type 2 diabetes. The specimen was peripheral blood mononuclear cells (PBMCs). The rearrangement links TRBV2 to TRBJ1-2, with D unresolved. The chain's CDR3 is CASSDYGPKGYTF. For the CDR3, the DNA is TGTGCCAGCAGTGATTATGGACCCAAGGGCTACACCTTC.